This T cell receptor (beta chain) appears in the sequencing data of a study of T cell responses to AZD1222 COVID-19 vaccine. Details on this clone: Its antigen is undetermined.

Method: immunoSEQ multiplex PCR; TCRdb's copy keeps in-frame clones and lacks some. This table holds about 48,000 clones, about 86% found once. General study results and limits: Repertoire collection took place solely once the T cell response had peaked.

Trimming took off 3 bases at V and 4 bases at J, with 13 bases between the two ends. CDR1 and CDR2 (germline): MDHEN, SYDVKM. The CDR3 is 14 residues long. The V and J genes are TRBV28 and TRBJ2-7; D possibly matches TRBD1 or TRBD2 (5 bases each). This clonotype was obtained from an adult who received the AZD1222 COVID-19 vaccine. The starting material was peripheral blood, obtained 28 days after the second AZD1222 dose. The CDR3 loop is CASSFSDSGYEQYF. CDR3 coding DNA: TGTGCCAGCAGTTTTTCAGACAGCGGTTACGAGCAGTACTTC.